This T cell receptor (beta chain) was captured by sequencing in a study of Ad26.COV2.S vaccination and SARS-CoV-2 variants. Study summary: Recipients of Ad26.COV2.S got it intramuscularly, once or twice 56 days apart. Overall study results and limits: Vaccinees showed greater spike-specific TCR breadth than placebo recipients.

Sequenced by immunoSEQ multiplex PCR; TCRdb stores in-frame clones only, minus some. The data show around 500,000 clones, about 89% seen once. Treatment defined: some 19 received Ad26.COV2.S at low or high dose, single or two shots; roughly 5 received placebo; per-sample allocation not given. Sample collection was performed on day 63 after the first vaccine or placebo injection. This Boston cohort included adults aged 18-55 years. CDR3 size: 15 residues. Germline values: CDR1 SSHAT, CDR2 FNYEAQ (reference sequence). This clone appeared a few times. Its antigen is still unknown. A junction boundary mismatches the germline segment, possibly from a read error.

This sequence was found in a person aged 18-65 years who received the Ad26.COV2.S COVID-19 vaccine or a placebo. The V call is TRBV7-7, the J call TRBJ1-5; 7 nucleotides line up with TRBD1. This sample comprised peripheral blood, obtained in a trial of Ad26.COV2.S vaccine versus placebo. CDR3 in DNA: TGTGCTAGCAGCTTAGTGGACAGGATGACTCAGCCCCAGCATTTT. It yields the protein CASSLVDRMTQPQHF. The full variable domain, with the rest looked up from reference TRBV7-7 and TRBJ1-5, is GAGVSQSPRYKVTKRGQDVTLRCDPISSHATLYWYQQALGQGPEFLTYFNYEAQPDKSGLPSDRFSAERPEGSISTLTIQRTEQRDSAMYRCASSLVDRMTQPQHFGDGTRLSIL.